These 21 T cell receptor beta chains originate from one sample sequenced in a study of T cells in localized non-small cell lung cancer. Method: immunoSEQ multiplex PCR; TCRdb's copy keeps in-frame clones and lacks some. Seen here are about 53,000 clones, over 70% observed once, and the top ten hold approximately 18%. Sequenced material: peripheral blood mononuclear cells, taken before any cancer treatment. The receptor source for this set is a man between 40 and 70 years old with stage III lung adenocarcinoma.

The chain combines TRBV7-2 with TRBJ2-1; 7 bases are a match to TRBD2. This CDR3 region has 13 residues. Germline CDR1 and CDR2: SGHTA and FQGNSA. The V and J ends lost 5 bases and 7 bases, in that order; junction bases with no gene match: 5. The CDR3 loop is CASSAYGGNEQFF. The CDR3 coding sequence is TGTGCCAGCAGCGCGTACGGGGGGAATGAGCAGTTCTTC.

This chain connects TRBV29-1 to TRBJ1-2; 9 positions match TRBD1. This CDR3 has 12 residues. With 7 bases clipped from V and 4 bases from J, the junction kept 4 bases outside the gene matches. From germline, CDR1 is SQVTM and CDR2 ANQGSEA. CDR3 nucleotide sequence: TGCAGCGGATGGACAGGGGCCTATGGCTACACCTTC. Its translation is CSGWTGAYGYTF.

The chain couples TRBV25-1 to TRBJ1-5; 9 bases line up with TRBD1. CDR1 and CDR2 (germline): MGHDK, SYGVNS. This CDR3 has 13 amino acids. The V gene end was trimmed by 8 bases and the J gene end by 4 bases; junction bases not matched to a gene: 3. Here the CDR3 DNA reads TGTGCCAGCGGACAGGGGAGGAATCAGCCCCAGCATTTT. Translating gives CASGQGRNQPQHF.

The chain uses TRBV7-2 and TRBJ2-3, with a possible D match to TRBD1 (5 bases). In germline, CDR1 is SGHTA, CDR2 FQGNSA. V was shortened by 4 bases and J by 2 bases, with 13 bases between the two germline ends. CDR3 size: 15 residues. The CDR3 reads CASSSTELPTDTQYF. CDR3 nucleotide sequence: TGTGCCAGCAGCTCGACAGAACTTCCCACAGATACGCAGTATTTT.

The chain uses TRBV7-8 and TRBJ1-3, with D possibly TRBD1 on 5 matching bases. CDR3 length equals 13 residues. Germline V gene sequence: CDR1 SGHVS, CDR2 FQNEAQ. Trimming took off 3 bases at V and 6 bases at J, with 9 bases between the two ends. CDR3 DNA sequence: TGTGCCAGCAGCTTTTCGGGGCCAAACACCATATATTTT. It codes for CASSFSGPNTIYF.

This chain joins TRBV7-3 and TRBJ2-2; TRBD2 is a possible D gene (6 bases). This CDR3 is built from 15 residues. V gave up 5 bases and J gave up 1 base, with 11 bases separating them. Germline assignment: CDR1 SGHTA and CDR2 FQGTGA. The CDR3 coding sequence is TGTGCCAGCAGCGTTGGTAGCGGGAACACCGGGGAGCTGTTTTTT. As protein: CASSVGSGNTGELFF.

The chain links TRBV7-9 to TRBJ1-1; D unresolved. CDR3 size: 13 residues. Deletions cut 3 bases from V and 0 bases from J, with 5 bases between. Germline CDR1 SEHNR, CDR2 FQNEAQ (reference sequence). The CDR3 loop reads CASSFSMNTEAFF. CDR3 DNA sequence: TGTGCCAGCAGCTTCAGCATGAACACTGAAGCTTTCTTT.

This clone showed up just a few times. The rearrangement uses TRBV19 and TRBJ1-1; TRBD1 agrees at 9 bases. The ends lost 6 bases at V and 0 bases at J; junction bases unmatched: 2. The CDR3 length is 14 residues. In germline, CDR1 is LNHDA, CDR2 SQIVND (reference sequence). The CDR3 nucleotides read TGTGCCAGTAGGGACAGGGGCCTGAACACTGAAGCTTTCTTT. Amino acid sequence: CASRDRGLNTEAFF.

V usage is TRBV19 and J usage is TRBJ1-1; D is perhaps TRBD1 (6 bases). V lost 8 bases, J lost 0 bases, and 22 bases lay in between. The germline CDR1 and CDR2 sequences are LNHDA and SQIVND (reference sequence). The CDR3 spans 17 residues. CDR3 loop: CASQPWGGGGMNTEAFF. The DNA of the CDR3 is TGTGCCAGTCAGCCGTGGGGGGGCGGAGGGATGAACACTGAAGCTTTCTTT.

The rearrangement joins TRBV29-1 to TRBJ2-5; D remains unclear. The germline V gene encodes CDR1 SQVTM and CDR2 ANQGSEA. The ends were cut back, 5 bases at V and 1 base at J, with 14 bases in the middle. There are 14 residues in the CDR3. CDR3 DNA: TGCAGCGTTACGGCCCCCTCGGGCCAAGAGACCCAGTACTTC. The encoded protein is CSVTAPSGQETQYF.

The rearrangement joins TRBV7-9 to TRBJ1-2; D not certain. This CDR3 comprises 17 residues. Trimming removed 1 base from V and 0 bases from J, with 15 bases in between. The germline gives CDR1 SEHNR, CDR2 FQNEAQ (reference sequence). The CDR3 nucleotides are TGTGCCAGCAGCTTAGATACCTCACTGTTATCTAACTATGGCTACACCTTC. This codes for CASSLDTSLLSNYGYTF. Drawing the rest from reference TRBV7-9 and TRBJ1-2, the complete variable domain is DTGVSQNPRHKITKRGQNVTFRCDPISEHNRLYWYRQTLGQGPEFLTYFQNEAQLEKSRLLSDRFSAERPKGSFSTLEIQRTEQGDSAMYLCASSLDTSLLSNYGYTFGSGTRLTVV.

V usage is TRBV29-1 and J usage is TRBJ2-1; possibly TRBD1 for D (6 bases). CDR1 and CDR2 from the germline V gene are SQVTM and ANQGSEA. The ends were cut back, 2 bases at V and 7 bases at J, with 15 bases in the middle. The CDR3 is 14 amino acids. This CDR3 is CSVEKGRQGNEQFF. In DNA, the CDR3 is TGCAGCGTTGAAAAAGGGCGGCAGGGGAATGAGCAGTTCTTC.

The chain has TRBV30 and TRBJ2-5; D is ambiguous. V gave up 2 bases and J gave up 5 bases, with 6 bases separating them. CDR3 length: 11 residues. Germline CDR1 reads GTSNPN; CDR2 reads SVGIG (reference sequence). CDR3 nucleotide sequence: TGTGCCTGGAGTCCACGCGAGACCCAGTACTTC. This codes for CAWSPRETQYF.

This clone appeared a single time. The chain couples TRBV18 to TRBJ1-2; D gene unclear. The V and J ends lost 4 bases and 3 bases respectively, with 9 bases between them. Germline values: CDR1 KGHSH, CDR2 LQKENI. The CDR3 length is 13 residues. The CDR3 here is CASSLNRDYGYTF. CDR3 DNA: TGTGCCAGCTCACTCAACAGAGACTATGGCTACACCTTC.

The sample holds a few counts of this clone. The V call is TRBV27, the J call TRBJ2-7; TRBD1 is a possible D gene (6 bases). V lost 5 bases and J lost 6, with 14 bases in between. The CDR3 is 13 amino acids. CDR1 and CDR2 (germline): MNHEY, SMNVEV (reference sequence). The CDR3 nucleotides are TGTGCCAGCAGTGGACAGACTCCGGGCGAGCAGTACTTC. Amino acid sequence: CASSGQTPGEQYF.

Here the CDR3 DNA reads TGTGCCAGCAGCTTACAGGGCGACAATCAGCCCCAGCATTTT. Its translation: CASSLQGDNQPQHF. The rearrangement links TRBV7-2 to TRBJ1-5; perhaps TRBD1 as D (5 bases). Germline values: CDR1 SGHTA, CDR2 FQGNSA. Trimming took off 2 bases at V and 3 bases at J, with 8 bases between the two ends. The CDR3 is 14 residues long. The full variable domain, in which reference TRBV7-2 and TRBJ1-5 provide the parts outside the CDR3, is GAGVSQSPSNKVTEKGKDVELRCDPISGHTALYWYRQSLGQGLEFLIYFQGNSAPDKSGLPSDRFSAERTGGSVSTLTIQRTQQEDSAVYLCASSLQGDNQPQHFGDGTRLSIL.

The chain uses TRBV7-8 and TRBJ1-6, with 7 bases that match TRBD1. The CDR3 covers 14 residues. V shed 4 bases and J 5 bases; nucleotides not matched to a gene: 2. Per the germline V gene, CDR1 is SGHVS and CDR2 is FQNEAQ. The CDR3 sequence: CASSWGQNNSPLHF. CDR3 in DNA: TGTGCCAGCAGCTGGGGACAGAATAATTCACCCCTCCACTTT.

The chain couples TRBV15 to TRBJ1-5; D not certain. Germline lookup yields CDR1 LNHNV and CDR2 YYDKDF (reference sequence). This CDR3 is 13 amino acids long. V was cut by 0 bases and J by 5 bases, with 5 bases left in between. CDR3 in DNA: TGTGCCACCAGCAGAGATGCAGATCAGCCCCAGCATTTT. This translates into CATSRDADQPQHF.

This clone appeared a single time. V gene TRBV27 combines with J gene TRBJ2-1; 8 nucleotides agree with TRBD1. From germline, CDR1 is MNHEY and CDR2 SMNVEV (reference sequence). J lost 5 bases, V lost 4 bases, and 7 bases had no gene match. CDR3 length: 15 residues. CDR3 protein: CASSSIRGLHNEQFF. The CDR3 region has the DNA TGTGCCAGCAGTTCAATCAGGGGGCTTCACAATGAGCAGTTCTTC.

The rearrangement links TRBV29-1 to TRBJ1-1, with D tentatively TRBD1 (5 bases). The CDR3 extends over 14 amino acids. The germline V gene encodes CDR1 SQVTM and CDR2 ANQGSEA. Deletions cut 4 bases from V and 1 base from J, with 13 bases between. CDR3 loop: CSVALGLQNTEAFF. CDR3 nucleotides: TGCAGCGTTGCGTTGGGACTGCAGAACACTGAAGCTTTCTTT.

This clone turned up a few times. This specimen includes other DNA sequences encoding the same CDR3. The chain joins TRBV6-5 to TRBJ1-1, with D hard to call. Trimming removed 5 bases from V and 1 base from J, with 11 bases in between. The CDR3 has 14 residues. Germline loops: CDR1 MNHEY, CDR2 SVGAGI. The CDR3 coding sequence is TGTGCCAGCAGTCCCCGGACGGGGAACACTGAAGCTTTCTTT. Amino acid sequence: CASSPRTGNTEAFF.